Each of the 3 T cell receptor beta chains below was sequenced from the same sample in a study of identifying expanded T cells in peripheral blood. The data were produced by immunoSEQ multiplex PCR, yet TCRdb's version contains in-frame clones alone and is incomplete. Here the sample spans 90,000 to 100,000 clones, 85% to 90% being singletons. The specimen sequenced was blood. These receptors came from a person aged 18-70 years in good health.

The J gene is TRBJ1-2, the V gene TRBV5-1; 8 bases line up with TRBD1. After removal of 6 bases from V and 3 bases from J, the junction contained 10 bases not matched to a gene. The CDR3 contains 15 residues. Germline CDR1 and CDR2: SGHRS and YFSETQ. CDR3 residues: CASTRDRRPDYGYTF. CDR3 coding DNA: TGCGCCAGCACTAGGGACAGGCGCCCGGACTATGGCTACACCTTC. The full variable domain, in which reference TRBV5-1 and TRBJ1-2 provide the parts outside the CDR3, is KAGVTQTPRYLIKTRGQQVTLSCSPISGHRSVSWYQQTPGQGLQFLFEYFSETQRNKGNFPGRFSGRQFSNSRSEMNVSTLELGDSALYLCASTRDRRPDYGYTFGSGTRLTVV.

In its sample, this clone was seen once. The CDR3 nucleotides read TGCGCCAGCAGCAATGACAGGGAACAGTCCACTGAAGCTTTCTTT. It codes for CASSNDREQSTEAFF. The chain uses TRBV5-1 and TRBJ1-1; TRBD1 agrees at 7 bases. The germline gives CDR1 SGHRS, CDR2 YFSETQ. This CDR3 is built from 15 residues. The ends lost 4 bases at V and 4 bases at J; junction bases unmatched: 10.

J is TRBJ2-1 and V is TRBV29-1; tentatively, D is TRBD1 or TRBD2 (5 bases each). V dropped 8 bases and J dropped 4 bases, with 15 bases sitting between them. The CDR3 spans 13 residues. Germline V gives CDR1 SQVTM, CDR2 ANQGSEA. The CDR3 nucleotides read TGCAGCTTGGGGGTTAGCGCGTACAATGAGCAGTTCTTC. Protein sequence: CSLGVSAYNEQFF.